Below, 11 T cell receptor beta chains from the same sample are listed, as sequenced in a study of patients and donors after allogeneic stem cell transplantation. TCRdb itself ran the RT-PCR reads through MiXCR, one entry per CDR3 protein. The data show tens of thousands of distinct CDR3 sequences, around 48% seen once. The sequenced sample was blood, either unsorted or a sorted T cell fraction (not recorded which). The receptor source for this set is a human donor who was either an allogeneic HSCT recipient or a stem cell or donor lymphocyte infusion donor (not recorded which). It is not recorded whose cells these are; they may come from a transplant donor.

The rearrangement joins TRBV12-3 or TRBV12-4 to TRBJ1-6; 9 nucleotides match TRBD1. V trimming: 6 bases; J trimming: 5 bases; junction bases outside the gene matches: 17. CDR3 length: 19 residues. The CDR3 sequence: CASSSQRNYRGRNNSPLHF. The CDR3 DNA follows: TGTGCCAGCAGCTCACAACGAAACTACAGGGGGCGAAATAATTCACCCCTCCACTTT.

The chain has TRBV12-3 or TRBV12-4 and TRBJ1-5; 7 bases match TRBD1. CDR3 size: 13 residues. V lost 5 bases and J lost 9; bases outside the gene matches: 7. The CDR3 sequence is CASSHSPGGPQHF. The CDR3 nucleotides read TGTGCCAGCAGTCACTCTCCAGGGGGGCCCCAGCATTTT.

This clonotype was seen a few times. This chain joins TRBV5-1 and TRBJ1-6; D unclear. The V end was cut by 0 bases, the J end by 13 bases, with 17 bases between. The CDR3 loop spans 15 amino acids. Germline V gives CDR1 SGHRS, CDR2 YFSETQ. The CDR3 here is CASSLDSGLIVPLHF. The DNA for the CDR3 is TGCGCCAGCAGCTTGGACAGCGGTTTAATTGTTCCCCTCCACTTT. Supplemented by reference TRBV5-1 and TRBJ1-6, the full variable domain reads KAGVTQTPRYLIKTRGQQVTLSCSPISGHRSVSWYQQTPGQGLQFLFEYFSETQRNKGNFPGRFSGRQFSNSRSEMNVSTLELGDSALYLCASSLDSGLIVPLHFGNGTRLTVT.

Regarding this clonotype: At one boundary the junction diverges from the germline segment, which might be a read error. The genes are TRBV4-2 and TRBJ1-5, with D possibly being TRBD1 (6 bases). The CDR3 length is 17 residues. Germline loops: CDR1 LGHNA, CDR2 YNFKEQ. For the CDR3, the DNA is TGTGCCAGCAGCCAAGAGGGGGGGCAGGCCACCAATCAGCCCCAGCTTTTT. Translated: CASSQEGGQATNQPQLF.

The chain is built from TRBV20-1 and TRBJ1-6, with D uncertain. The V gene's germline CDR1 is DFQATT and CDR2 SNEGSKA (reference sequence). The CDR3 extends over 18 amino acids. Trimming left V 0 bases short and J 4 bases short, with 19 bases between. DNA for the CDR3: TGCAGTGCTAGAGACACCAAGGAGTGGTCGGCATATAATTCACCCCTCCACTTT. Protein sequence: CSARDTKEWSAYNSPLHF.

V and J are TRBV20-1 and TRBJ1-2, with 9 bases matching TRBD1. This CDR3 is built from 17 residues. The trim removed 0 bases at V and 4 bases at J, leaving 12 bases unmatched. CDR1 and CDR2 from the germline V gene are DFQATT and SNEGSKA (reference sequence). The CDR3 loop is CSARDGYGTGRAYGYTF. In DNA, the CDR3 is TGCAGTGCTAGAGATGGTTACGGGACAGGGAGAGCCTATGGCTACACCTTC.

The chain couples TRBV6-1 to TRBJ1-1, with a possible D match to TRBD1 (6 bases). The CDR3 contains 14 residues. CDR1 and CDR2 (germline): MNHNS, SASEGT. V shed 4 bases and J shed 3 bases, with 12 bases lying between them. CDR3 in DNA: TGTGCCAGCAGTGGGGTCGGGGGGCACACTGAAGCTTTCTTT. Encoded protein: CASSGVGGHTEAFF.

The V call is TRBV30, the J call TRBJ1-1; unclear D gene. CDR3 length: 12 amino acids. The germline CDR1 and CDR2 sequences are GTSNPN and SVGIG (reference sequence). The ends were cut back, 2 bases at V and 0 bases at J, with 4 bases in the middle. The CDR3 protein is CAWSPLNTEAFF. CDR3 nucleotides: TGTGCCTGGAGTCCTCTGAACACTGAAGCTTTCTTT.

The CDR3 DNA follows: TGCAGTCAACAAGGGGACGGGATTCGGCCTGAAGCTTTCTTT. Protein: CSQQGDGIRPEAFF. The chain has TRBV20-1 and TRBJ1-1; tentatively, D is TRBD1 (5 bases). Per the germline V gene, CDR1 is DFQATT and CDR2 is SNEGSKA (reference sequence). The CDR3 length is 14 residues. The V end lost 8 bases, the J end lost 6 bases, and 22 bases lay between the germline ends.

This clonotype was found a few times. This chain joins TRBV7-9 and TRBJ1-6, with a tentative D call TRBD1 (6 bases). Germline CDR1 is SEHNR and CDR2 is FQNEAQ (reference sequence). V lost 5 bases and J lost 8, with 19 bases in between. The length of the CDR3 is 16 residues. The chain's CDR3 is CASSRGVPQGDSPLHF. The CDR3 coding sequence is TGTGCCAGCAGCCGTGGCGTCCCACAGGGTGATTCACCCCTCCACTTT.

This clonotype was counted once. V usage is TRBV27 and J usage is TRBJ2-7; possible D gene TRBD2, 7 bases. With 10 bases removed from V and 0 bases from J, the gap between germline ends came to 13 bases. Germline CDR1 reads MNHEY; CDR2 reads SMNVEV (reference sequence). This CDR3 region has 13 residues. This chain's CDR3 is CATGGGSSYEQYF. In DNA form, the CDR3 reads TGTGCCACCGGGGGCGGGAGCTCCTACGAGCAGTACTTC.